The clone carrying this T cell receptor (beta chain) was detected once. The data were obtained in a study of blood T cell repertoires in COVID-19. Study details: Sources were T cells, B-cell-depleted T cells, or PBMCs; the material itself was cDNA or gDNA.

Authors' analysis steps: For nucleated cells, counts were estimated from reference gene primer amplification. Sequenced by immunoSEQ multiplex PCR; TCRdb stores in-frame clones only, minus some. V and J calls plus clone size are reproduced from that table; the DNA served to infer D and trimming. Here the sample spans fewer than 250,000 clones, approximately 86% being singletons. Germline V CDR1 and CDR2: LNHDA, SQIVND (reference sequence). The V end was cut by 0 bases, the J end by 5 bases, with 13 bases between. The CDR3 sequence is 15 residues long. Sequencing input: peripheral blood. V is TRBV19 and J is TRBJ2-5, with D possibly TRBD2 on 5 matching bases. The receptor comes from a man in his forties or fifties with acute or convalescent COVID-19. CDR3 DNA sequence: TGTGCCAGTAGTATAGATCGAGGGATAGGGGAGACCCAGTACTTC. It is translated as CASSIDRGIGETQYF.